This passage covers 9 T cell receptor beta chains from one sample sequenced in a study of blood T cell repertoires in COVID-19. Sequencing was performed with immunoSEQ multiplex PCR; in TCRdb, only in-frame clones are kept and a portion is missing. The sample yields approximately 90,000 clones, about 79% seen once. Specimen: peripheral blood. All receptors come from a man aged 60 to 75 with acute or convalescent COVID-19.

In this sample, this clone turned up once. CDR3 loop: CASSQGWRASGGADTGELFF. The DNA of the CDR3 is TGTGCCAGCAGCCAAGGTTGGCGGGCTAGCGGGGGGGCGGACACCGGGGAGCTGTTTTTT. The V gene is TRBV4-2, the J gene TRBJ2-2, with TRBD2 identical over 12 bases. The V segment lost 1 base and the J segment 3 bases; nucleotides outside the gene matches: 12. Per the germline V gene, CDR1 is LGHNA and CDR2 is YNFKEQ. This CDR3 is 20 amino acids long.

The chain's CDR3 is CASSQGGSGGPESSYEQYF. CDR3 sequence (DNA): TGCGCCAGCAGCCAAGGGGGTAGCGGGGGGCCAGAGAGCTCCTACGAGCAGTACTTC. The chain joins TRBV4-3 to TRBJ2-7; 10 bases align to TRBD2. This CDR3 contains 19 residues. Unmatched junction bases numbered 12, after V lost 1 base and J lost 0 bases. Germline values: CDR1 LGHNA, CDR2 YSLEER.

This chain links TRBV5-4 with TRBJ2-7, with D tentatively TRBD2 (6 bases). Germline V gene data show CDR1 as SGHNT and CDR2 as YYREEE (reference sequence). The CDR3 consists of 15 residues. The ends were cut back, 0 bases at V and 12 bases at J, with 22 bases in the middle. DNA of the CDR3: TGTGCCAGCAGCTTGGGCTCCTCCGGGACTTCCCTGCCGTACTTC. Its protein product is CASSLGSSGTSLPYF.

The rearrangement uses TRBV5-4 and TRBJ2-3, with 7 bases identical to TRBD1. This CDR3 has 15 residues. Germline CDR1 SGHNT, CDR2 YYREEE (reference sequence). V shed 4 bases and J 2 bases; nucleotides not matched to a gene: 7. CDR3 nucleotides: TGTGCCAGCAGCCCGAGGGGACAGTACACAGATACGCAGTATTTT. It is translated as CASSPRGQYTDTQYF. Combining the CDR3 with reference TRBV5-4 and TRBJ2-3 gives the whole variable domain ETGVTQSPTHLIKTRGQQVTLRCSSQSGHNTVSWYQQALGQGPQFIFQYYREEENGRGNFPPRFSGLQFPNYSSELNVNALELDDSALYLCASSPRGQYTDTQYFGPGTRLTVL.

The chain carries TRBV2 and TRBJ1-4; D unresolved. Trimming removed 6 bases at V and 8 bases at J, with 4 bases between. This CDR3 is built from 10 residues. Germline CDR1 SNHLY, CDR2 FYNNEI. The CDR3 DNA is TGTGCCAGCAGGGGCGAAAAACTGTTTTTT. Translation: CASRGEKLFF.

This sequence joins TRBV5-1 and TRBJ2-5; D is undetermined. V was cut by 0 bases and J by 7 bases, with 13 bases left in between. The CDR3 is made up of 14 amino acids. Per the germline V gene, CDR1 is SGHRS and CDR2 is YFSETQ. CDR3 sequence reads: CASSLEPSSGTQYF. DNA of the CDR3: TGCGCCAGCAGCTTGGAACCCTCGTCAGGGACCCAGTACTTC.

The V gene is TRBV3-1 (or the pseudogene TRBV3-2), the J gene TRBJ2-4, with unresolved D. Germline CDR1 reads LGHDT; CDR2 reads YNNKEL (reference sequence). This CDR3 is built from 13 residues. Trimming cost V 5 bases and J 0 bases, with 5 bases left between them. The CDR3 loop is CASSEIAKNIQYF. DNA for the CDR3: TGTGCCAGCAGCGAGATAGCCAAAAACATTCAGTACTTC.

J is TRBJ2-3 and V is TRBV28; 7 bases align to TRBD2. Unmatched junction bases numbered 3, after V lost 5 bases and J lost 4 bases. The CDR3 sequence is 13 residues long. CDR1 is MDHEN, CDR2 SYDVKM, per germline. In DNA form, the CDR3 reads TGTGCCAGCAGTCCTCGGGGGGCAGATACGCAGTATTTT. Translated, it gives CASSPRGADTQYF.

The chain employs TRBV5-6 and TRBJ2-1; 7 positions agree with TRBD1. This CDR3 is built from 17 residues. The V gene's germline CDR1 is SGHDT and CDR2 YYEEEE. Unmatched junction bases numbered 13, after V lost 4 bases and J lost 3 bases. This CDR3 is CASSTGTARGVYNEQFF. CDR3 nucleotides: TGTGCCAGCAGCACCGGGACAGCAAGAGGGGTCTACAATGAGCAGTTCTTC.